The rows below give T cell receptor beta chains drawn from one sample of a study of blood T cell repertoires in COVID-19. Method: immunoSEQ multiplex PCR; TCRdb's copy keeps in-frame clones and lacks some. The table lists roughly 30,000 clones, 88% of them singletons. The specimen was peripheral blood. These receptors all stem from a human donor in a cohort sampled during active COVID-19. The CDR3 runs from the conserved cysteine through the conserved F or W. D genes are given only for firm matches. Clone size, where shown, is once, few, many, or a class for clones that have expanded.

v_gene: TRBV28
j_gene: TRBJ2-1
abundance: NA
d_gene: TRBD2
CDR3aa: CASSYPSRGGTYNEQFF
CDR3nt: TGTGCCAGCAGTTACCCCTCCCGGGGGGGAACCTACAATGAGCAGTTCTTC

v_gene: TRBV6-4
j_gene: TRBJ2-7
abundance: NA
d_gene: TRBD2
CDR3aa: CASSPAGLAGDDEQYF
CDR3nt: TGTGCCAGCAGCCCCGCGGGACTAGCGGGGGACGACGAGCAGTACTTC

v_gene: TRBV27
j_gene: TRBJ1-2
abundance: NA
d_gene: NA
CDR3aa: CASSLSQNPIEGSYGYTF
CDR3nt: TGTGCCAGCAGTTTATCCCAGAACCCCATCGAGGGTTCCTATGGCTACACCTTC

v_gene: TRBV14
j_gene: TRBJ2-3
abundance: NA
d_gene: TRBD2
CDR3aa: CASSQPNPRLAGGQDTQYF
CDR3nt: TGTGCCAGCAGCCAACCCAACCCCCGACTAGCGGGGGGGCAGGATACGCAGTATTTT

v_gene: TRBV9
j_gene: TRBJ1-2
abundance: few
d_gene: TRBD1
CDR3aa: CASSAVTGKGYTF
CDR3nt: TGTGCCAGCAGCGCGGTGACAGGGAAAGGCTACACCTTC

v_gene: TRBV7-8
j_gene: TRBJ1-1
abundance: NA
d_gene: NA
CDR3aa: CASSLGSVNTEAFF
CDR3nt: TGTGCCAGCAGCTTAGGTAGCGTGAACACTGAAGCTTTCTTT

v_gene: TRBV6-5
j_gene: TRBJ2-3
abundance: few
d_gene: TRBD1
CDR3aa: CASLRDRAPPTQYF
CDR3nt: TGTGCCAGTCTCCGGGACAGGGCTCCCCCTACGCAGTATTTT

v_gene: TRBV27
j_gene: TRBJ1-4
abundance: NA
d_gene: NA
CDR3aa: CASSSRSANEKLFF
CDR3nt: TGTGCCAGCAGTTCCAGGTCGGCTAATGAAAAACTGTTTTTT

v_gene: TRBV7-2
j_gene: TRBJ2-1
abundance: NA
d_gene: TRBD1
CDR3aa: CASSFFLGQGEQFF
CDR3nt: TGTGCCAGCAGCTTCTTTTTGGGACAGGGTGAGCAGTTCTTC

v_gene: TRBV7-3
j_gene: TRBJ2-2
abundance: NA
d_gene: NA
CDR3aa: CASSSGYPSSSNTGELFF
CDR3nt: TGTGCCAGCAGCTCCGGATACCCTAGCAGTTCGAACACCGGGGAGCTGTTTTTT

v_gene: TRBV6-6
j_gene: TRBJ1-3
abundance: medium-sized
d_gene: NA
CDR3aa: CASSYSRDIGNTIYF
CDR3nt: TGTGCCAGCAGTTACTCGAGGGACATAGGAAACACCATATATTTT

v_gene: TRBV27
j_gene: TRBJ1-2
abundance: NA
d_gene: NA
CDR3aa: CASSFSTDSYGYTF
CDR3nt: TGTGCCAGCAGTTTTAGTACGGACAGCTATGGCTACACCTTC

v_gene: TRBV12-1
j_gene: TRBJ2-5
abundance: once
d_gene: NA
CDR3aa: CASSLVPIYPPGARGETQYF
CDR3nt: TGTGCCAGCTCCCTTGTGCCCATATACCCGCCGGGGGCCAGGGGGGAGACCCAGTACTTC

v_gene: TRBV7-2
j_gene: TRBJ2-3
abundance: NA
d_gene: TRBD2
CDR3aa: CASSLNSGGAGDTQYF
CDR3nt: TGTGCCAGCAGCTTGAACAGCGGGGGGGCAGGAGATACGCAGTATTTT

v_gene: TRBV7-9
j_gene: TRBJ2-7
abundance: large
d_gene: NA
CDR3aa: CASSLEGSARPYEQYF
CDR3nt: TGTGCCAGCAGCCTAGAGGGGTCGGCAAGGCCGTACGAGCAGTACTTC

v_gene: TRBV13
j_gene: TRBJ2-2
abundance: NA
d_gene: TRBD1
CDR3aa: CASSRGTGRTGELFF
CDR3nt: TGTGCCAGCAGCCGAGGGACAGGGAGGACCGGGGAGCTGTTTTTT

v_gene: TRBV7-2
j_gene: TRBJ2-3
abundance: NA
d_gene: TRBD2
CDR3aa: CASSRGLAGTDTQYF
CDR3nt: TGTGCCAGCAGCCGCGGGCTAGCGGGGACAGATACGCAGTATTTT

v_gene: TRBV29-1
j_gene: TRBJ1-2
abundance: NA
d_gene: NA
CDR3aa: CSVDRGGYTF
CDR3nt: TGCAGCGTTGATCGGGGTGGCTACACCTTC

v_gene: TRBV3-1/TRBV3-2
j_gene: TRBJ2-3
abundance: NA
d_gene: NA
CDR3aa: CASSQEGRRAGRPSTDTQYF
CDR3nt: TGTGCCAGCAGCCAAGAAGGTAGGCGGGCGGGGCGCCCTAGCACAGATACGCAGTATTTT

v_gene: TRBV6-5
j_gene: TRBJ2-1
abundance: NA
d_gene: TRBD1
CDR3aa: CASSLDRGWYNEQFF
CDR3nt: TGTGCCAGCAGCCTGGACAGGGGTTGGTACAATGAGCAGTTCTTC

v_gene: TRBV19
j_gene: TRBJ1-5
abundance: medium-sized
d_gene: NA
CDR3aa: CASATGYSNQPQHF
CDR3nt: TGTGCCAGTGCCACAGGGTATAGCAATCAGCCCCAGCATTTT

v_gene: TRBV4-3
j_gene: TRBJ2-1
abundance: NA
d_gene: TRBD2
CDR3aa: CASSQEWGGYNEQFF
CDR3nt: TGCGCCAGCAGCCAAGAGTGGGGGGGTTACAATGAGCAGTTCTTC

v_gene: TRBV14
j_gene: TRBJ2-6
abundance: once
d_gene: NA
CDR3aa: CASSHDTARANVLTF
CDR3nt: TGTGCCAGCAGCCATGACACAGCTCGGGCCAACGTCCTGACTTTC

v_gene: TRBV7-2
j_gene: TRBJ2-7
abundance: once
d_gene: TRBD1
CDR3aa: CASSPRQGRYEQYF
CDR3nt: TGTGCCAGCAGCCCCCGACAGGGGAGGTACGAGCAGTACTTC

v_gene: TRBV5-4
j_gene: TRBJ2-2
abundance: NA
d_gene: TRBD1
CDR3aa: CASSSGQGTGELFF
CDR3nt: TGTGCCAGCAGCTCCGGACAGGGCACCGGGGAGCTGTTTTTT

v_gene: TRBV27
j_gene: TRBJ2-1
abundance: NA
d_gene: NA
CDR3aa: CASSLGPGDYNEQFF
CDR3nt: TGTGCCAGCAGTTTAGGCCCAGGGGACTACAATGAGCAGTTCTTC

v_gene: TRBV5-4
j_gene: TRBJ2-2
abundance: few
d_gene: NA
CDR3aa: CASSLQGTGELFF
CDR3nt: TGTGCCAGCAGCTTACAGGGCACCGGGGAGCTGTTTTTT